This note documents a single T cell receptor beta chain sequence. Other DNA sequences in this sample translate to the same CDR3. These data originate in a study of shared clonotypes between healthy human individuals. TCRdb's table, derived via immunoSEQ multiplex PCR, lists solely in-frame clones and lacks some. The table lists about 2.4 million clones, 80% to 95% of them singletons. This TCR came from a young man in good health. Some clones in this sample may be carry-over from other donors' samples. Sample: naive CD4+ T cells from PBMCs. The subset is: CD45RA+ positively selected.

In nucleotides, the CDR3 is TGTGCCAGCAGCTCAACTGGAAGAACTAATGAAAAACTGTTTTTT. Its translation is CASSSTGRTNEKLFF. The chain joins TRBV5-6 to TRBJ1-4; D is undetermined. Trimming cost V 3 bases and J 1 base, with 10 bases left between them. The CDR3 spans 15 residues. CDR1 is SGHDT and CDR2 is YYEEEE in the germline V gene.